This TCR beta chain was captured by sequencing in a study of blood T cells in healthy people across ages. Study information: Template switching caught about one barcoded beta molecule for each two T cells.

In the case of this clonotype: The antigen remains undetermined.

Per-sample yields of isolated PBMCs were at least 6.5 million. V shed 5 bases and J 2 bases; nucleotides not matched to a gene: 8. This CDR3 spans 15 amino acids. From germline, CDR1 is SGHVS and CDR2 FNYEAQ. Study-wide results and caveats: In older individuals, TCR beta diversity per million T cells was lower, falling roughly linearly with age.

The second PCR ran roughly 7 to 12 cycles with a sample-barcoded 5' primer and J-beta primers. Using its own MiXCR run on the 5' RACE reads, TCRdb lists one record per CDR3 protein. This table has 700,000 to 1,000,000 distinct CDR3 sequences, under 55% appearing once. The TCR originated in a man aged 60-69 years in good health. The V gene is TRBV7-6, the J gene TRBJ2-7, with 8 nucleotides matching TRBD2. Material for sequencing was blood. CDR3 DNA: TGTGCCAGCAGCCCAGGGATAGCGGGACCCTACGAGCAGTACTTC. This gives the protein CASSPGIAGPYEQYF.